This TCR beta chain appears in the sequencing data of a study of T cell changes during pregnancy in multiple sclerosis (dated by TCRdb to between 2018 and 2020). Context from the whole study: The study looked at changes in the T cell repertoire across pregnancy in women with multiple sclerosis.

The method behind the library was the immunoSEQ multiplex PCR assay. TCRdb took this table from immuneACCESS and kept in-frame rearrangements with V and J called. Such tables lack part of the clones; where checked against another copy, unresolved V genes explain under half of the gap, and the rest is unexplained. For this sample the table gives tens of thousands of clones, of which 85% to 95% were detected only once. The top ten clonotypes cover roughly 7% of the sample. As encoded in the germline V gene, CDR1 is MDHEN while CDR2 is SYDVKM. Cut back by 8 bases and 4 bases, the V and J ends lie 17 bases apart. The CDR3 runs 14 amino acids, cysteine and phenylalanine included. Solely the CDR3 DNA is kept, with 42 bases framed from the first base. Remarks on this clone: Its specific antigen is unknown. No base-level quality is on record; no much larger clone is a single base apart.

The chain uses TRBV28 and TRBJ2-5, with no D gene named confidently. Sample: CD8+ T cells from peripheral blood mononuclear cells, taken in the third trimester of pregnancy. The sequence was obtained from a female donor with multiple sclerosis, enrolled in a pregnancy study. The DNA reads TGTGCCAGCCGTAACTTGCTGCTCGGAGAGACCCAGTACTTC. Translated, it reads CASRNLLLGETQYF.